Below are 2 T cell receptor beta chains sequenced from a single sample in a study of shared clonotypes between healthy human individuals. Sequencing used immunoSEQ multiplex PCR; TCRdb keeps in-frame clones, though not all of them. The data hold around 750,000 clones, with less than 85% observed a single time. Sequenced sample: memory CD4+ T cells sorted from blood. Sample subset: CD45RA-negative fraction. The receptors were gathered from a woman in her 30s in good health.

This clone was seen at least ten times. Other DNA sequences in this sample translate to the same CDR3. The genes are TRBV11-2 and TRBJ2-7; 8 nucleotides match TRBD1. Germline CDR1 is SGHAT and CDR2 is FQNNGV. The J segment lost 1 base and the V segment lost 6 bases, leaving 5 bases of the junction unmatched. The CDR3 length is 14 residues. DNA of the CDR3: TGTGCCAGCAGACAACAGGGGGATTCCTACGAGCAGTACTTC. Translated: CASRQQGDSYEQYF.

The chain has TRBV27 and TRBJ2-2, with TRBD2 matching over 7 bases. Germline CDR1 and CDR2: MNHEY and SMNVEV (reference sequence). Trimming took 5 bases from V and 4 from J; bases not matched to a gene: 7. The CDR3 runs 15 residues. CDR3 sequence reads: CASSRRLAATGELFF. The CDR3 DNA is TGTGCCAGCAGTCGACGGCTAGCGGCCACCGGGGAGCTGTTTTTT.